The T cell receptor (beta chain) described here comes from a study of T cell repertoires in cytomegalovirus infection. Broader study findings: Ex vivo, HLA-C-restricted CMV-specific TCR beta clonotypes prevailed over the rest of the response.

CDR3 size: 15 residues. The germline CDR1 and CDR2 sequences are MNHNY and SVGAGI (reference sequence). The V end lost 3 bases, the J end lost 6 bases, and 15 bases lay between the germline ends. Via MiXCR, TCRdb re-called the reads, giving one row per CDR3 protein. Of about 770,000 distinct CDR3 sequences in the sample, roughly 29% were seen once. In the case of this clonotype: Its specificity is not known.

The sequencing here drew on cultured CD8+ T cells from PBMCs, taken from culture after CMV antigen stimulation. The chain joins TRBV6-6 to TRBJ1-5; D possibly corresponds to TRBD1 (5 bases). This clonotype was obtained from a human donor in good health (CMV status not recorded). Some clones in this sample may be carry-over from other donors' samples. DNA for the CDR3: TGTGCCAGCAGTTATGGCAGCCAGGGACTTCAGCCCCAGCATTTT. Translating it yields CASSYGSQGLQPQHF.